A selection of T cell receptor beta chains follows, all from one sample in a study of response to subunit inactivated influenza vaccine. Via MiXCR, TCRdb re-called the RT-PCR reads, giving one row per CDR3 protein. This table has 600,000 to 850,000 distinct CDR3 sequences, around 15% appearing once. The material sequenced was PBMCs from blood, taken 14 to 15 days before vaccination. The origin of the receptors is a man aged 45-65 years who received an inactivated influenza vaccine. CDR3s include the opening cysteine and the closing phenylalanine or tryptophan. D genes are given only for firm matches. Part of the rows lack a size; the others show once, few, many or a class for expanded clones.

V gene	D gene	clone size	J gene	CDR3 protein	CDR3 DNA
TRBV27	.	few	TRBJ2-7	CASSPIGGTSYEQYF	TGTGCCAGCAGCCCCATCGGCGGGACCTCCTACGAGCAGTACTTC
TRBV5-1	.	.	TRBJ2-2	CASSTDNTGELFF	TGCGCCAGCAGCACCGACAACACCGGGGAGCTGTTTTTT
TRBV18	.	few	TRBJ1-2	CASSPGVGNYGYTF	TGTGCCAGCTCACCAGGTGTCGGAAACTATGGCTACACCTTC
TRBV15	.	few	TRBJ1-2	CATSSGNYGYTF	TGTGCCACCAGCAGCGGAAACTATGGCTACACCTTC
TRBV14	TRBD1	.	TRBJ2-7	CASSKSGTGWNEQYF	TGTGCCAGCAGCAAATCCGGGACAGGGTGGAACGAGCAGTACTTC
TRBV12-3/TRBV12-4	.	many	TRBJ2-3	CASSQFAGAGDTQYF	TGTGCCAGCAGCCAATTCGCGGGGGCGGGGGATACGCAGTATTTT
TRBV12-3/TRBV12-4	TRBD1	.	TRBJ1-4	CASSSRDRGLVPVIF	TGTGCCAGCAGTTCGCGGGACAGGGGGCTAGTCCCTGTCATTTTT
TRBV4-2	TRBD1	few	TRBJ1-1	CASSHRDREAFF	TGTGCCAGCAGCCACCGGGACAGGGAAGCTTTCTTT
TRBV9	TRBD1	few	TRBJ2-2	CASSVSDRGSTGELFF	TGTGCCAGCAGCGTGAGCGACAGGGGATCCACCGGGGAGCTGTTTTTT
TRBV9	.	few	TRBJ2-4	CASSVAGLWGNIQYF	TGTGCCAGCAGCGTAGCGGGACTGTGGGGAAACATTCAGTACTTC
TRBV7-8	.	.	TRBJ2-7	CASSFGQVARLEQYF	TGTGCCAGCAGCTTCGGACAAGTCGCCCGGCTTGAGCAGTACTTC
TRBV29-1	.	many	TRBJ2-1	CSVGYNEQFF	TGCAGCGTCGGGTACAATGAGCAGTTCTTC
TRBV7-2	TRBD2	.	TRBJ2-7	CASSPGGLAGSEQYF	TGTGCCAGCAGCCCCGGGGGACTAGCGGGAAGCGAGCAGTACTTC
TRBV5-6	.	few	TRBJ2-6	CASSLMTRSGANVLTF	TGTGCCAGCAGCCTTATGACCCGCTCTGGGGCCAACGTCCTGACTTTC
TRBV25-1	.	.	TRBJ2-7	CASCRDGVSYEQYF	TGTGCCAGCTGCCGGGACGGCGTCTCCTACGAGCAGTACTTC
TRBV9	.	few	TRBJ2-7	CASSAGWEDREQYF	TGTGCCAGCAGCGCCGGCTGGGAGGATCGAGAGCAGTACTTC
TRBV9	.	.	TRBJ2-5	CASSPRMSEGQETQYF	TGTGCCAGCAGCCCGCGGATGTCGGAGGGGCAAGAGACCCAGTACTTC
TRBV3-1	TRBD2	.	TRBJ2-3	CASSQAAGGHGDTQYF	TGTGCCAGCAGCCAAGCAGCGGGGGGGCATGGAGATACGCAGTATTTT
TRBV5-1	TRBD2	many	TRBJ2-1	CASSVGVRGGGRSYNEQFF	TGCGCCAGCAGCGTCGGGGTGAGAGGCGGGGGGCGATCCTACAATGAGCAGTTCTTC
TRBV28	.	.	TRBJ2-7	CASSKRGVSYEQYF	TGTGCCAGCAGTAAGCGAGGAGTGAGCTACGAGCAGTACTTC
TRBV19	.	few	TRBJ2-7	CASSMVGSIHEQYF	TGTGCCAGTAGTATGGTCGGGAGTATCCACGAGCAGTACTTC
TRBV28	.	many	TRBJ1-3	CASSLMGAPDTIYF	TGTGCCAGCAGTTTAATGGGGGCACCGGACACCATATATTTT
TRBV5-1	TRBD1	many	TRBJ2-7	CASSLGGQVTYEQYF	TGCGCCAGCAGCTTGGGGGGACAGGTAACCTACGAGCAGTACTTC
TRBV7-6	.	.	TRBJ2-5	CASSLVIGGLGQETQYF	TGTGCCAGCAGCTTAGTCATTGGGGGGCTTGGCCAAGAGACCCAGTACTTC
TRBV10-3	.	few	TRBJ1-6	CATGQSPGSPLHF	TGTGCCACCGGACAGAGCCCGGGATCACCCCTCCACTTT
TRBV18	.	.	TRBJ2-7	CASSPAGNAYEQYF	TGTGCCAGCTCACCGGCAGGGAACGCCTACGAGCAGTACTTC
TRBV20-1	TRBD2	many	TRBJ2-1	CSAWTSGRGEHEQFF	TGCAGTGCTTGGACTAGCGGGAGGGGGGAACATGAGCAGTTCTTC
TRBV6-1	.	.	TRBJ2-5	CASRGHNQETQYF	TGTGCCAGCAGGGGCCACAACCAAGAGACCCAGTACTTC
TRBV7-2	TRBD2	few	TRBJ2-7	CASSLASLAGTYEQYF	TGTGCCAGCAGCTTAGCATCACTAGCGGGGACGTACGAGCAGTACTTC
TRBV7-8	.	many	TRBJ2-1	CASRISALRGPSSYNEQFF	TGTGCCAGCAGGATCTCGGCCCTTCGGGGACCTAGCTCCTACAATGAGCAGTTCTTC
TRBV28	TRBD2	few	TRBJ2-5	CASSFTSGRAPETQYF	TGTGCCAGCAGTTTTACTAGCGGGAGGGCCCCGGAGACCCAGTACTTC
TRBV28	.	.	TRBJ2-2	CASSSPGVTGELFF	TGTGCCAGCAGCTCCCCGGGGGTGACCGGGGAGCTGTTTTTT
TRBV6-5	TRBD1	many	TRBJ2-1	CASSYRTGAYNEQFF	TGTGCCAGCAGTTATAGGACAGGGGCGTACAATGAGCAGTTCTTC
TRBV7-3	.	few	TRBJ2-2	CASSLGGSRTTGELFF	TGTGCCAGCAGCCTGGGGGGTAGCCGAACAACCGGGGAGCTGTTTTTT
TRBV29-1	.	.	TRBJ2-7	CSVVLRGHQYF	TGCAGCGTTGTTTTGCGGGGGCACCAGTACTTC
TRBV7-6	TRBD2	few	TRBJ2-5	CASSDIALGTKETQYF	TGTGCCAGCAGCGATATTGCTCTAGGGACTAAAGAGACCCAGTACTTC
TRBV7-6	.	many	TRBJ2-7	CASSLGGSPYEQYF	TGTGCCAGCAGCTTAGGGGGGAGTCCCTACGAGCAGTACTTC
TRBV10-3	.	few	TRBJ1-1	CAIRYREGGRAFF	TGTGCCATCAGATATAGGGAGGGAGGAAGAGCTTTCTTT
TRBV4-3	.	.	TRBJ2-4	CASSQLTNSRGNIQYF	TGCGCCAGCAGTCAGCTAACTAACTCAAGGGGAAACATTCAGTACTTC
TRBV4-1	.	few	TRBJ2-3	CASSQVAGTDTQYF	TGCGCCAGCAGCCAAGTTGCGGGCACAGATACGCAGTATTTT
TRBV7-9	TRBD2	.	TRBJ2-1	CASSSGLAGANEQFF	TGTGCCAGCAGCTCCGGACTAGCGGGGGCTAATGAGCAGTTCTTC
TRBV4-3	.	.	TRBJ2-5	CASSPNSHRETQYF	TGCGCCAGCAGCCCAAATTCTCACCGAGAGACCCAGTACTTC
TRBV20-1	.	.	TRBJ2-1	CSARRGYNEQFF	TGCAGTGCCAGAAGGGGGTACAATGAGCAGTTCTTC